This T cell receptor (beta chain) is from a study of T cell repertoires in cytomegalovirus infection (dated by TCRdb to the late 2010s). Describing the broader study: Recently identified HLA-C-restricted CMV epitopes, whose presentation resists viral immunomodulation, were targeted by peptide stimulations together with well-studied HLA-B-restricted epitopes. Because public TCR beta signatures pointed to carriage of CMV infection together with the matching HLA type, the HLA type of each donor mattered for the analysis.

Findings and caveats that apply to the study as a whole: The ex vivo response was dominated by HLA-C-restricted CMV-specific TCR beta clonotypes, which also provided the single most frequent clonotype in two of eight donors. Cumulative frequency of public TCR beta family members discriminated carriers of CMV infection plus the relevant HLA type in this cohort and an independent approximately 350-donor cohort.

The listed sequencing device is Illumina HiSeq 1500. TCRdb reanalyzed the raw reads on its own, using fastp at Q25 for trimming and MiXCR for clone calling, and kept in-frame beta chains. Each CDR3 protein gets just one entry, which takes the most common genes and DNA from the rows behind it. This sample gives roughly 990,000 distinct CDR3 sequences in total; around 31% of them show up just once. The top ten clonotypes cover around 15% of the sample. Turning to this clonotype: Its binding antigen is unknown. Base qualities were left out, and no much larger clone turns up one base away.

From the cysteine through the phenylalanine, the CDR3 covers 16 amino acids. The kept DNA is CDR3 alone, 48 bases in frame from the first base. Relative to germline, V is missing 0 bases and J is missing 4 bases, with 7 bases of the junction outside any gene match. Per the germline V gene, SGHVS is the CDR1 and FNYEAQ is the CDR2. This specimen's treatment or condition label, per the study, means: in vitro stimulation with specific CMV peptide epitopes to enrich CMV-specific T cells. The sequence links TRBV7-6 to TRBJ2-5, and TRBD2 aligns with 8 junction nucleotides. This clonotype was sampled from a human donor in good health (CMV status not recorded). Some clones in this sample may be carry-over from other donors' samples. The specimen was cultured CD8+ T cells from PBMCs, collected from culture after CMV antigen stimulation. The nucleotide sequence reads TGTGCCAGCAGCTTAGCCCTACCCCGGGGGGGAGAGACCCAGTACTTC. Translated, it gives CASSLALPRGGETQYF.